The source of this TCR beta chain is a study of blood T cell repertoires in COVID-19. The wider study: Whether acute or convalescent, the COVID-19 samples came from the United States, Italy and Spain. PBMCs, B-cell-depleted T cells, or T cells provided the cDNA or gDNA that made up the material.

As originally analysed: From reference gene primer amplification, estimates of nucleated cell counts were derived. Produced via immunoSEQ multiplex PCR; TCRdb's table is partial and in-frame only. V, J and clone size reflect that table, while D and trimming were determined from the DNA. The top ten hold under 4% of the sample, which has 15,000 to 20,000 clones, 80% to 90% seen once. CDR1 and CDR2 (germline): LGHDT, YNNKEL (reference sequence). V was pared by 4 bases and J by 0 bases, with 5 bases of the junction left unmatched. The CDR3 is made up of 16 amino acids. The TCR was taken from a human donor in a cohort sampled during active COVID-19. V usage is TRBV3-1 (or the pseudogene TRBV3-2) and J usage is TRBJ2-7; 11 bases align to TRBD2. Specimen: peripheral blood. The CDR3 DNA reads as TGTGCCAGCAGCCGCCGACTAGCGGGACACTCCTACGAGCAGTACTTC. Translating gives CASSRRLAGHSYEQYF.